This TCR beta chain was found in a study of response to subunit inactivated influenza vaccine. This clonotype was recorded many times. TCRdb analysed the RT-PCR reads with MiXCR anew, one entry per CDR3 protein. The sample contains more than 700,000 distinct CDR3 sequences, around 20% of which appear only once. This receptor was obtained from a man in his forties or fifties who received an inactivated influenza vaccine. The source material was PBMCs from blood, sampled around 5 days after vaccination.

This CDR3 reads CASSPTSDNNEQFF. CDR3 in DNA: TGTGCCAGCTCACCGACTAGCGATAACAATGAGCAGTTCTTC. This chain links TRBV18 with TRBJ2-1; 8 bases map to TRBD2. Germline CDR1 reads KGHSH; CDR2 reads LQKENI. V gave up 3 bases and J gave up 5 bases; unmatched junction bases: 3. The CDR3 has 14 amino acids.